This T cell receptor beta chain was sequenced for a study of blood T cell repertoires in COVID-19. Study overall: In each case, the material was cDNA or gDNA derived from T cells, B-cell-depleted T cells, or PBMCs.

With 6 bases clipped from V and 7 bases from J, the junction kept 5 bases outside the gene matches. This CDR3 contains 13 residues. The V gene's germline CDR1 is SNHLY and CDR2 FYNNEI. Some clones are missing from TCRdb's copy, which holds only in-frame ones; the method was immunoSEQ multiplex PCR. This table holds 250,000 to 300,000 clones, around 83% found once. Participant-reported clinical history was the basis for cohort assignment. The chain carries TRBV2 and TRBJ1-5, with 8 bases aligning to TRBD1. The clonotype comes from a woman in her 50s who had been exposed to COVID-19. Sequencing used PBMCs or T cells enriched from blood (not recorded which). CDR3 region: CASRGTGGQPQHF. CDR3 nucleotide sequence: TGTGCCAGCAGGGGCACAGGGGGACAGCCCCAGCATTTT.